This entry describes one T cell receptor beta chain. Blood, roughly 2.7 ml, was drawn per donor. Germline CDR1 is SQVTM and CDR2 is ANQGSEA. There are 16 residues in the CDR3. These data originate in a study of monozygotic twins with inflammatory bowel disease. cDNA for TCRalpha and TCRbeta was amplified by nested PCRs of roughly 15 then 8 to 10 cycles. TCRdb re-called the 5' RACE reads and catalogs CDR3 proteins one per entry, DNA excluded. The sample includes around 380,000 distinct CDR3 sequences. The sequencing input was blood. This receptor was obtained from a human donor with ulcerative colitis or Crohn's disease, or a healthy co-twin of an affected twin (not recorded which). The chain has TRBV29-1 and TRBJ2-1; TCRdb's D call of TRBD2 is untestable without DNA. CDR3 amino acids: CSVDGTSGAWDNEQFF.